The sequence of this TCR beta chain was determined in a study of cytomegalovirus exposure and HLA in healthy donors. Overall study: The roughly 120 validation repertoires, a later analysis reported, used the same platform as the roughly 700 repertoires from the first cohort.

Profiling relied on immunoSEQ multiplex PCR, and the TCRdb table lists in-frame clones only, not all of them. The sample holds about 200,000 clones; around 80% are singletons and the top ten take around 1.3%. The CDR3 runs 17 residues. Germline V CDR1 and CDR2: MDHEN, SYDVKM. J lost 3 bases, V lost 5 bases, and 13 bases had no gene match. This chain joins TRBV28 and TRBJ1-2; 9 bases map to TRBD1. Sequenced input: PBMCs. The origin of this receptor is a young woman in good health and CMV-seronegative. CDR3 region: CASSILETGGADYGYTF. CDR3 nucleotide sequence: TGTGCCAGCAGTATCCTCGAAACAGGGGGCGCTGACTATGGCTACACCTTC.